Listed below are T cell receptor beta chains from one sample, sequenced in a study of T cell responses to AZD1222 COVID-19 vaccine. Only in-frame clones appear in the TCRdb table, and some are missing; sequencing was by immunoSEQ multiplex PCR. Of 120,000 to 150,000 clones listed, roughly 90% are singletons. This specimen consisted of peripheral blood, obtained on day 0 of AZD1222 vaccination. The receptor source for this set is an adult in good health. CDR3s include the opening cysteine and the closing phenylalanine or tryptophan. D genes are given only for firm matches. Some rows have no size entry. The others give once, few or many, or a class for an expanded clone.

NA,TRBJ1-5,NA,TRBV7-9,CASSLAGSLQPQHF,TGTGCCAGCAGCTTAGCAGGTTCGCTTCAGCCCCAGCATTTT
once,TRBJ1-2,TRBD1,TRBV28,CALGQGAFGYTF,TGTGCCTTAGGGCAGGGGGCGTTTGGCTACACCTTC
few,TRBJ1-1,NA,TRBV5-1,CASSFWTEANTEAFF,TGCGCCAGCAGCTTCTGGACAGAGGCCAACACTGAAGCTTTCTTT
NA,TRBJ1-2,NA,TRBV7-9,CASSLDQRAQTF,TGTGCCAGCAGCTTAGACCAGAGGGCACAAACCTTC
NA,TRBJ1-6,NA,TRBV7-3,CASSLGLNGSPLHF,TGTGCCAGCAGCTTAGGACTCAATGGTTCACCCCTCCACTTT
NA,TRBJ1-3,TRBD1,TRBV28,CASSLFPGTGLAGNTIYF,TGTGCCAGCAGTTTATTTCCCGGGACAGGGCTTGCCGGAAACACCATATATTTT
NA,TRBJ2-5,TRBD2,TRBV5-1,CASSLAILAEGPQETQYF,TGCGCCAGCAGCTTGGCTATCCTAGCGGAAGGGCCCCAAGAGACCCAGTACTTC
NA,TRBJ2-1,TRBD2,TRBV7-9,CASSLATSGWNEQFF,TGTGCCAGCAGCTTAGCCACTAGCGGGTGGAATGAGCAGTTCTTC
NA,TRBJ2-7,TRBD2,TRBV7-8,CASSFGGAYEQYF,TGTGCCAGCAGCTTTGGGGGGGCCTACGAGCAGTACTTC
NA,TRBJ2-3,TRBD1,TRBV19,CASSETGPSPTDTQYF,TGTGCCAGTAGCGAGACAGGGCCATCCCCCACAGATACGCAGTATTTT
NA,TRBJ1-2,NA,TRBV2,CASSLHGQKSNYGYTF,TGTGCCAGTTCGCTACACGGACAGAAGTCAAACTATGGCTACACCTTC
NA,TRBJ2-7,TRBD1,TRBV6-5,CATRGRQGSIHEQYF,TGTGCCACCAGGGGGAGACAGGGAAGTATCCACGAGCAGTACTTC
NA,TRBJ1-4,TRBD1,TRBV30,CACGQGAEKLFF,TGTGCCTGCGGACAGGGAGCTGAAAAACTGTTTTTT
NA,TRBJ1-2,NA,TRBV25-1,CASSEKAGDGYTF,TGTGCCAGCAGTGAGAAGGCAGGGGATGGCTACACCTTC
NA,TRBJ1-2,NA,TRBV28,CASRVGINYGYTF,TGTGCCAGCCGGGTTGGCATCAACTATGGCTACACCTTC
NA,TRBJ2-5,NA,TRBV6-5,CASSYSNAHFQETQYF,TGTGCCAGCAGTTACTCCAATGCCCATTTCCAAGAGACCCAGTACTTC
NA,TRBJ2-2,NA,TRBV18,CASSPIRVNDAGELFF,TGTGCCAGCTCACCAATCCGGGTGAATGACGCCGGGGAGCTGTTTTTT
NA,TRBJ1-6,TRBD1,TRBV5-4,CASSLLDRGGSPLHF,TGTGCCAGCAGCTTACTGGACAGGGGAGGTTCACCCCTCCACTTT
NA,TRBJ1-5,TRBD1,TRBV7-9,CASSLNKGAGGQPQHF,TGTGCCAGCAGCTTAAATAAGGGGGCGGGAGGCCAGCCCCAGCATTTT
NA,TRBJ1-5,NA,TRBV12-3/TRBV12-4,CASSLGVNQPQHF,TGTGCCAGCAGTTTGGGGGTCAATCAGCCCCAGCATTTT
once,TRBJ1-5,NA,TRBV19,CATTRDKGFNQPQHF,TGTGCCACCACCCGGGACAAGGGATTCAATCAGCCCCAGCATTTT
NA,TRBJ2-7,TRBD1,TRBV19,CASSTHRDRVEQYF,TGTGCCAGTAGTACCCACCGGGACAGGGTCGAGCAGTACTTC
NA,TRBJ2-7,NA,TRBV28,CASSFGPGAGQYF,TGTGCCAGCAGTTTTGGCCCGGGGGCCGGGCAGTACTTC
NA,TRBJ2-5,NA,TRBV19,CASSTLQGSETQYF,TGTGCCAGTAGTACCCTCCAGGGGAGCGAGACCCAGTACTTC
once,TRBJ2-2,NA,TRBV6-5,CASTSQGLNTGELFF,TGTGCCAGCACCTCCCAGGGACTGAACACCGGGGAGCTGTTTTTT
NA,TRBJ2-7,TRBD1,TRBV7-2,CASSLLTGSRYEQYF,TGTGCCAGCAGCTTACTGACAGGGTCCCGCTACGAGCAGTACTTC
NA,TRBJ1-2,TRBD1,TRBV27,CASSAGQYNYGYTF,TGTGCCAGCAGTGCGGGACAGTACAACTATGGCTACACCTTC
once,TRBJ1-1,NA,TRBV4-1,CASSEENTEAFF,TGCGCCAGCAGTGAGGAGAACACTGAAGCTTTCTTT
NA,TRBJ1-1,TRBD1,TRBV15,CATSTTGTGESNTEAFF,TGTGCCACCAGCACCACGGGGACAGGGGAATCGAACACTGAAGCTTTCTTT
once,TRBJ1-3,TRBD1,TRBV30,CAWSGTASSGNTIYF,TGTGCCTGGTCCGGGACAGCAAGCTCTGGAAACACCATATATTTT
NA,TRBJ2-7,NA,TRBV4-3,CASSQDRTVYEQYF,TGCGCCAGCAGCCAAGATCGGACGGTCTACGAGCAGTACTTC
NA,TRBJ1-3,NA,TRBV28,CASSLYPPTGNTIYF,TGTGCCAGCAGTTTATACCCCCCCACTGGAAACACCATATATTTT
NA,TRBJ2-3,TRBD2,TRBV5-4,CASSLDPAKREDTQYF,TGTGCCAGCAGCTTAGACCCGGCCAAGCGGGAGGATACGCAGTATTTT
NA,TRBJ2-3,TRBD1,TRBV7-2,CASSLGQGRVGDTQYF,TGTGCCAGCAGCTTGGGACAGGGGAGGGTAGGAGATACGCAGTATTTT
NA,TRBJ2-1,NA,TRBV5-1,CASSSDSYYNEQFF,TGCGCCAGCAGCTCCGACAGCTACTACAATGAGCAGTTCTTC
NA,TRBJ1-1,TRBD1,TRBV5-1,CASSRTRQGPNTEAFF,TGCGCCAGCAGCCGGACACGACAGGGACCGAACACTGAAGCTTTCTTT
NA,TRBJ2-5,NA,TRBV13,CASSPRTDQETQYF,TGTGCCAGCAGCCCACGGACAGATCAAGAGACCCAGTACTTC
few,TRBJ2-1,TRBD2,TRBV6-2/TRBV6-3,CASSDVAGRVNEQFF,TGTGCCAGCAGTGACGTAGCGGGAAGGGTAAATGAGCAGTTCTTC
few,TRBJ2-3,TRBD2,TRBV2,CASEGLAGGQDTQYF,TGTGCCAGCGAAGGACTAGCGGGAGGGCAGGATACGCAGTATTTT
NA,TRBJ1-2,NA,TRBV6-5,CASSYLAGEYGGYTF,TGTGCCAGCAGTTACCTCGCAGGGGAGTACGGGGGCTACACCTTC
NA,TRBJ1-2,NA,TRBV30,CAWSVQLNYGYTF,TGTGCCTGGAGTGTACAGCTGAACTATGGCTACACCTTC
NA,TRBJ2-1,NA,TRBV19,CASSIVRVTANEQFF,TGTGCCAGTAGTATAGTTAGGGTTACAGCGAATGAGCAGTTCTTC
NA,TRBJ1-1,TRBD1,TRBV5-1,CASRYRGGTEAFF,TGCGCCAGCAGGTACAGGGGAGGGACTGAAGCTTTCTTT
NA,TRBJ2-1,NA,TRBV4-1,CASSQLDKRPYNEQFF,TGCGCCAGCAGCCAATTAGACAAGCGGCCCTACAATGAGCAGTTCTTC
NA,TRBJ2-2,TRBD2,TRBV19,CASSPMGLANTGELFF,TGTGCCAGTAGTCCCATGGGACTAGCGAACACCGGGGAGCTGTTTTTT
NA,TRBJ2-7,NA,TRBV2,CASNGHGSYEQYF,TGTGCCAGCAATGGACATGGCTCCTACGAGCAGTACTTC
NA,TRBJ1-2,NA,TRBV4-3,CASSPDGTSRRHGYTF,TGCGCCAGCAGCCCGGACGGCACTTCGCGGAGGCATGGCTACACCTTC
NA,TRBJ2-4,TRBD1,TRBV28,CASLDRDPAKNIQYF,TGTGCCAGCCTAGACAGGGACCCCGCCAAAAACATTCAGTACTTC
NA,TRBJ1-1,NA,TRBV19,CASSSRGQGWYTEAFF,TGTGCCAGTAGTTCTCGGGGGCAGGGATGGTACACTGAAGCTTTCTTT
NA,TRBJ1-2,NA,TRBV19,CASSIVRDILYYGYTF,TGTGCCAGTAGTATTGTAAGGGATATCTTATATTATGGCTACACCTTC
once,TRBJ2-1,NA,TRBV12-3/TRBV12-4,CASSLGVGNEQFF,TGTGCCAGCAGTTTAGGTGTTGGCAATGAGCAGTTCTTC
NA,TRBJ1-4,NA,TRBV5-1,CASSTGRVGEKLFF,TGCGCCAGCAGTACCGGGAGGGTGGGTGAAAAACTGTTTTTT
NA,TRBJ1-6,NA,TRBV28,CASSPQPLSYNSPLHF,TGTGCCAGCAGCCCACAGCCCCTCTCTTATAATTCACCCCTCCACTTT